The rows below give T cell receptor beta chains drawn from one sample of a study of OX40 agonist ivuxolimab in advanced cancers. TCRdb's copy holds only in-frame clones and misses some; the assay was immunoSEQ multiplex PCR. The sample lists roughly 80,000 clones; about nine tenths were seen once. Sequences were derived from CD4+ or CD8+ T cells sorted from blood, sampled in a trial of the OX40 agonist ivuxolimab. Source of these receptors: an adult with an advanced solid tumor such as melanoma, head and neck, liver or kidney cancer. Both conserved end residues are part of each CDR3. Each record gives: V gene, J gene, D gene, clone size, CDR3 DNA, CDR3 protein. D genes are given only for firm matches. Rows may omit the clone size; those that give it use once, few, many or a size class.

>TRBV7-8|TRBJ2-3|TRBD2|.
TGTGCCAGCAGCTTGGGACTAGCGGGAGATGCAGATACGCAGTATTTT
CASSLGLAGDADTQYF
>TRBV4-1|TRBJ2-7|.|.
TGCGCCAGCAGCCAGCGTCGGGGCGGGGAGCAGTACTTC
CASSQRRGGEQYF
>TRBV7-2|TRBJ2-7|TRBD1|.
TGTGCCAGCAGCTTAGCTACGGGACAGTTCTACGAGCAGTACTTC
CASSLATGQFYEQYF
>TRBV5-4|TRBJ2-1|TRBD2|.
TGTGCCAGCAGCTTAGCTAGCGGGGGAGAAGGATACAATGAGCAGTTCTTC
CASSLASGGEGYNEQFF
>TRBV5-1|TRBJ2-5|.|.
TGCGCCAGCAGCCCCTTTCGAGAGACCCAGTACTTC
CASSPFRETQYF
>TRBV19|TRBJ1-1|.|.
TGTGCCAGTAGCAACACGCAGGCCACTGAAGCTTTCTTT
CASSNTQATEAFF
>TRBV7-9|TRBJ1-6|.|.
TGTGCCAGCAGCGAGGCGGTTTACTCACCCCTCCACTTT
CASSEAVYSPLHF
>TRBV9|TRBJ2-7|TRBD2|.
TGTGCCAGCAGCCCTAGCGGACGTTCCTACGAGCAGTACTTC
CASSPSGRSYEQYF
>TRBV11-2|TRBJ2-1|.|.
TGTGCCAGCAGCGAGTCCCAGGCCCGGGCCGAGCAGTTCTTC
CASSESQARAEQFF
>TRBV10-3|TRBJ1-2|.|few
TGTGCCATCAGTAAGGACAACTATGGCTACACCTTC
CAISKDNYGYTF
>TRBV7-8|TRBJ2-1|.|.
TGTGCCAGCAGCCCACCCACAGTGGATGAGCAGTTCTTC
CASSPPTVDEQFF
>TRBV9|TRBJ2-1|.|.
TGTGCCAGCAGCGGTGAAGGTCCAAGGCCGGGCGAGGAGCAGTTCTTC
CASSGEGPRPGEEQFF
>TRBV7-2|TRBJ2-7|.|.
TGTGCCAGCAGCTCGTCCCCTATAAGCTCCTACGAGCAGTACTTC
CASSSSPISSYEQYF
>TRBV7-9|TRBJ2-3|.|.
TGTGCCAGCAGCTTAGCGGGGGAAGATACGCAGTATTTT
CASSLAGEDTQYF
>TRBV14|TRBJ2-4|.|once
TGTGCCAGCAGCCCTTGGGGGGCCGGGGCCAAAAACATTCAGTACTTC
CASSPWGAGAKNIQYF
>TRBV7-9|TRBJ1-5|.|.
TGTGCCAGCAGCCCAATCTCGTCGACAGCCAGCAATCAGCCCCAGCATTTT
CASSPISSTASNQPQHF
>TRBV7-2|TRBJ1-6|.|.
TGTGCCAGCAGCTTAGTGTACGTACAGGGCGGTTCACCCCTCCACTTT
CASSLVYVQGGSPLHF
>TRBV5-1|TRBJ2-1|TRBD2|.
TGCGCCAGCAGCTTGGTGTCTAGCGGGAACGATGAGCAGTTCTTC
CASSLVSSGNDEQFF
>TRBV7-2|TRBJ2-6|TRBD2|.
TGTGCCAGCAGTCTAGCGGGAGGCAACCCCTCTGGGGCCAACGTCCTGACTTTC
CASSLAGGNPSGANVLTF
>TRBV19|TRBJ2-3|TRBD2|.
TGTGCCAGTAGTATCCGGACTAGCGGGAAGAGCACAGATACGCAGTATTTT
CASSIRTSGKSTDTQYF
>TRBV28|TRBJ1-2|.|.
TGTGCCAGCAGTTTACTCAGGAGGGTAGGGGGCTACACCTTC
CASSLLRRVGGYTF
>TRBV7-6|TRBJ2-1|TRBD1|.
TGTGCCAGCATGCCGGGACAGGGCCACAATGAGCAGTTCTTC
CASMPGQGHNEQFF